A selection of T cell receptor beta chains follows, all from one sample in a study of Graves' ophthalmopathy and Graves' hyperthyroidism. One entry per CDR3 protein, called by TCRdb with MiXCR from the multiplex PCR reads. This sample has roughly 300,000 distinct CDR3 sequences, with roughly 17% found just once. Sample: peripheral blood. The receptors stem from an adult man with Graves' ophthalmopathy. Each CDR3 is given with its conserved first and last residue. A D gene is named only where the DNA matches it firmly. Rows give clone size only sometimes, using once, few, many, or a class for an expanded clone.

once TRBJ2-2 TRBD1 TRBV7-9 TGTGCCAGCAGCCTACAGGGGATTGACACCGGGGAGCTGTTTTTT CASSLQGIDTGELFF
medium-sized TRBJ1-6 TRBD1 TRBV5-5 TGTGCCAGCAGCGCCGACAGGGTGGATAATTCACCCCTCCACTTT CASSADRVDNSPLHF
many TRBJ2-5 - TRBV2 TGTGCCAGCGGCATTTTCCCGGGAGTCCATGAGACCCAGTACTTC CASGIFPGVHETQYF
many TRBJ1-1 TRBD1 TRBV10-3 TGTGCCATCAGTGCCAGGACAGGGGGCGTTTCGGACACTGAAGCTTTCTTT CAISARTGGVSDTEAFF
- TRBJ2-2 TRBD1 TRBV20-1 TGCAGTGCTTTGTGGGGGACAGGGATTTCCGGGGAGCTGTTTTTT CSALWGTGISGELFF
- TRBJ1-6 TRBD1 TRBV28 TGTGCCAGCAGTTTGCGAGACAGGGTTTCACCCCTCCACTTT CASSLRDRVSPLHF
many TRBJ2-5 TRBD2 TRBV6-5 TGTGCCAGCAGTTACGGGTCTAGCGGGGGGCGCCAAGAGACCCAGTACTTC CASSYGSSGGRQETQYF
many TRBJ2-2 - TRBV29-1 TGCAGCGTTGCCGGGGGAGACACCGGGGAGCTGTTTTTT CSVAGGDTGELFF
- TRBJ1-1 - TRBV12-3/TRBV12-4 TGTGCCAGCAGTTTTAACCGTGAAGCTTTCTTT CASSFNREAFF
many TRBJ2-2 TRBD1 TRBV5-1 TGCGCCAGCAGCTTTAGACAGGGATACACCGGGGAGCTGTTTTTT CASSFRQGYTGELFF
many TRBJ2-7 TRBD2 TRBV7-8 TGTGCCAGCAGCTTAGATAGTAGCGGGAGTCTCTACGAGCAGTACTTC CASSLDSSGSLYEQYF
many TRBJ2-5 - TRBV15 TGTGCCACCAGCACCTTAAAACCCACAGGGATTGAGACCCAGTACTTC CATSTLKPTGIETQYF
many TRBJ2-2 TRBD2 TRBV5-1 TGCGCCAGCAGCACTAGCGGCAGAACCGGGGAGCTGTTTTTT CASSTSGRTGELFF
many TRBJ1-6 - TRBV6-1 TGTGCCAGCAGTGAAGAATGGGGTCGGAATTCACCCCTCCACTTT CASSEEWGRNSPLHF
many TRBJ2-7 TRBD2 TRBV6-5 TGTGCCAGCAGTTACCCAGCCGTGCTAGCGGATGTATACGAGCAGTACTTC CASSYPAVLADVYEQYF
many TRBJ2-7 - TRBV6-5 TGTGCCAGCAGTTACTCCCCCGGGACAATCAACGAGCAGTACTTC CASSYSPGTINEQYF
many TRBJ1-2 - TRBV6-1 TGTGCCAGCAGGGATCCCACTCTACAGGGCGGCTATGGCTACACCTTC CASRDPTLQGGYGYTF
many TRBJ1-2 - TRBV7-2 TGTGCCAGCAGCTCGACCACAGCTAACTATGGCTACACCTTC CASSSTTANYGYTF
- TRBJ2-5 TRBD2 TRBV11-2 TGTGCCAGCAGCTTAGGGTCTAGCGGGAGACTGCGAGAGACCCAGTACTTC CASSLGSSGRLRETQYF
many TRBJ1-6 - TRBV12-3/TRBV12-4 TGTGCCAGCAGTTTCCCGAATTCACCCCTCCACTTT CASSFPNSPLHF
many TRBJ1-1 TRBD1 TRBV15 TGTGCCACCAGCCGTCCCGGACAGGGCACTGAAGCTTTCTTT CATSRPGQGTEAFF
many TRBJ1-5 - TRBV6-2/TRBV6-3 TGTGCCAGCAGTGGGGGTAATCAGCCCCAGCATTTT CASSGGNQPQHF
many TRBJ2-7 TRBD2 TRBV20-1 TGCAGTGCTAATAGGGCTAGCGGGGATTCTCTGGGCTCCTACGAGCAGTACTTC CSANRASGDSLGSYEQYF
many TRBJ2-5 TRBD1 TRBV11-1 TGTGCCAGCAGCAAAGGGACAGGGGTTCAAGAGACCCAGTACTTC CASSKGTGVQETQYF
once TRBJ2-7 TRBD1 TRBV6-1 TGTGCCAGCAGTCGTACCGGGACAGGGAGAGAGCAGTACTTC CASSRTGTGREQYF
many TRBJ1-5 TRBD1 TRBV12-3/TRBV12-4 TGTGCCAGTGTTAGGACAGGGAGTAGCAATCAGCCCCAGCATTTT CASVRTGSSNQPQHF
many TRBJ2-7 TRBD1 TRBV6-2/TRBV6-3 TGTGCCAGCAGTAGTCCCGGGACAGGAAGTGAGCAGTACTTC CASSSPGTGSEQYF
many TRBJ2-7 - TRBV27 TGTGCCAGCAGTTTAATGCCCAACTCCGGCTACGAGCAGTACTTC CASSLMPNSGYEQYF
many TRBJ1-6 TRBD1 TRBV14 TGTGCCAGCAGCCAGGACAGGTCTTGGTCACCCCTCCACTTT CASSQDRSWSPLHF
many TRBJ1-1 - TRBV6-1 TGTGCCAGCAGTCCCAGTACAGGTTTAATGAACACTGAAGCTTTCTTT CASSPSTGLMNTEAFF
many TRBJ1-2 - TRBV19 TGTGCCAGTACCCCCCGGGCGGGGTTTTATGGCTACACCTTC CASTPRAGFYGYTF
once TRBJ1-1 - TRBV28 TGTGCCAGCACCCTTTTTGGGGAGAACACTGAAGCTTTCTTT CASTLFGENTEAFF
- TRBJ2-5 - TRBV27 TGTGCCAGCAGCACAATTGGCTCAACAGGGAGGCAAGAGACCCAGTACTTC CASSTIGSTGRQETQYF